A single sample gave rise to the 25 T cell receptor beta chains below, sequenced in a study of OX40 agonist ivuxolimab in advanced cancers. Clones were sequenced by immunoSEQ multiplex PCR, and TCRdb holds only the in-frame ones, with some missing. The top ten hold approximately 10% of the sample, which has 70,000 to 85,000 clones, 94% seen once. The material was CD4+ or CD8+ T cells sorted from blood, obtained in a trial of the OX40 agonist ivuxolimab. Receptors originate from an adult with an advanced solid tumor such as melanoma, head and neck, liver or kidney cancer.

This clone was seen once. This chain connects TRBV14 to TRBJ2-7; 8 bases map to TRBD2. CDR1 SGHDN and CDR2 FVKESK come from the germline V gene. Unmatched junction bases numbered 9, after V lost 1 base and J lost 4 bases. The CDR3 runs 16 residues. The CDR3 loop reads CASSQGPAGGWYEQYF. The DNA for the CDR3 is TGTGCCAGCAGCCAAGGACCGGCGGGAGGCTGGTACGAGCAGTACTTC.

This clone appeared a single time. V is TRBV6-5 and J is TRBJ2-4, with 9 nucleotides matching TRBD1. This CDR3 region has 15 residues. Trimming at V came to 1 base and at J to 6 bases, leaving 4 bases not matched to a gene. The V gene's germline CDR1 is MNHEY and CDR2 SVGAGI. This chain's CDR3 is CASSYLDRGRNIQYF. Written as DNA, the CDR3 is TGTGCCAGCAGTTACTTGGACAGGGGACGAAACATTCAGTACTTC.

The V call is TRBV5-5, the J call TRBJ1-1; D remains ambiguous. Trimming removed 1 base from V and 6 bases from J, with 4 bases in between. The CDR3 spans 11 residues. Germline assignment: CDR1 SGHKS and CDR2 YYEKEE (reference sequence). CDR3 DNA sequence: TGTGCCAGCAGCTTGTTCCCTGAAGCTTTCTTT. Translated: CASSLFPEAFF.

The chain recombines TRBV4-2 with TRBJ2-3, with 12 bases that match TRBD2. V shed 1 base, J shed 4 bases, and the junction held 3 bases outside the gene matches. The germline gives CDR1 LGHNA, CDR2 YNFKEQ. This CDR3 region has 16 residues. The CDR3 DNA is TGTGCCAGCAGCCAAGGACTAGCGGGAGACCCAGATACGCAGTATTTT. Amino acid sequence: CASSQGLAGDPDTQYF.

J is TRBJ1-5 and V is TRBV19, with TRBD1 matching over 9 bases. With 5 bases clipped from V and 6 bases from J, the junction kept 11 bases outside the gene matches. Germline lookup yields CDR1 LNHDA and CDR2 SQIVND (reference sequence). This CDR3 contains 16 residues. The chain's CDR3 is CASSLWTGEIGQPQHF. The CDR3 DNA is TGTGCCAGTAGTCTGTGGACAGGGGAGATTGGTCAGCCCCAGCATTTT.

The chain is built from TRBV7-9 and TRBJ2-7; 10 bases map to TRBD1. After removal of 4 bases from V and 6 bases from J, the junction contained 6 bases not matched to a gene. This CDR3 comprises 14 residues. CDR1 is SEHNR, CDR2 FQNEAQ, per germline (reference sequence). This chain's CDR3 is CASSSEGTGVEQYF. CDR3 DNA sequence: TGTGCCAGCAGCTCAGAGGGGACAGGGGTCGAGCAGTACTTC.

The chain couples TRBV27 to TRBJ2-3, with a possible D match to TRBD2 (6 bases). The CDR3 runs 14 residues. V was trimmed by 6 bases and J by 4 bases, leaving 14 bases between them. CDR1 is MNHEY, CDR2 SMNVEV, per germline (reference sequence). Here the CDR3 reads CASSAEGRPDTQYF. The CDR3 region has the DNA TGTGCCAGCAGCGCGGAGGGCCGTCCAGATACGCAGTATTTT.

CDR3 loop: CASSLVWDSGNEQFF. In DNA, the CDR3 is TGTGCCAGCAGTTTGGTGTGGGACTCTGGCAATGAGCAGTTCTTC. The chain has TRBV28 and TRBJ2-1; D possibly corresponds to TRBD2 (6 bases). Trimming pared 3 bases from V and 6 bases from J, leaving 15 bases between. This CDR3 is 15 amino acids long. Germline V CDR1 and CDR2: MDHEN, SYDVKM.

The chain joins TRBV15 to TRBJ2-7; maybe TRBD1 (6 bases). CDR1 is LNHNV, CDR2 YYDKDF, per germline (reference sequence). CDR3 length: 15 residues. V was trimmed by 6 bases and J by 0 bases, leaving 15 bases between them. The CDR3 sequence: CATSPDRSASYEQYF. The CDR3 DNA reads TGTGCCACCAGTCCCGACAGGTCAGCCTCCTACGAGCAGTACTTC.

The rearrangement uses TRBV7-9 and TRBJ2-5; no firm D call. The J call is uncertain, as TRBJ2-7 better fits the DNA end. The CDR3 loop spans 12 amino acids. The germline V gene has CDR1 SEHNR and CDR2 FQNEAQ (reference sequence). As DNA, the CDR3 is TGTGCCAGCACCCTCCCAGTATACGAGCAGTACTTC. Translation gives CASTLPVYEQYF.

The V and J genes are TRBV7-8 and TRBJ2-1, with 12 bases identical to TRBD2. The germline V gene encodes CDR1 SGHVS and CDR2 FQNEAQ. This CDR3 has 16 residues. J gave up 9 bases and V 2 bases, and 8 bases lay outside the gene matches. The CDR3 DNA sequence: TGTGCCAGCAGCTTAAGGTCGGGACTAGCGGGCGGTGAGCAGTTCTTC. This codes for CASSLRSGLAGGEQFF.

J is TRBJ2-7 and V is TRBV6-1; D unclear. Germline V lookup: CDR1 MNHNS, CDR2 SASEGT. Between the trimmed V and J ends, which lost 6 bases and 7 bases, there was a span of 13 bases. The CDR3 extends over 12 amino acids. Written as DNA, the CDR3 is TGTGCCAGCAGCTTGACGGGTTTTGAGCAGTACTTC. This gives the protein CASSLTGFEQYF.

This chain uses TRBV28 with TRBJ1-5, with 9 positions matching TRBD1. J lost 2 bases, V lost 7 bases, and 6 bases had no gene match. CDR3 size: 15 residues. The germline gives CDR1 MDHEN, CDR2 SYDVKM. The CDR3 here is CASNPTGGGNQPQHF. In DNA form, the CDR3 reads TGTGCCAGCAACCCGACAGGGGGTGGCAATCAGCCCCAGCATTTT.

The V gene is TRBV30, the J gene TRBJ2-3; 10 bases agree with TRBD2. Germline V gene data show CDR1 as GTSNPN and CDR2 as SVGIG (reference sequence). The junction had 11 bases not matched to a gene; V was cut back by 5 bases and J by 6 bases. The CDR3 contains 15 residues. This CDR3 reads CAWAQREGTADTQYF. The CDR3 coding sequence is TGTGCCTGGGCCCAGCGGGAGGGGACGGCTGATACGCAGTATTTT.

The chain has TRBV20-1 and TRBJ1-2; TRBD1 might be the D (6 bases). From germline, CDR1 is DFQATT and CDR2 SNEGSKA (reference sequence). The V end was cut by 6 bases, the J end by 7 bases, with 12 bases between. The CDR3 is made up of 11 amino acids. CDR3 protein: CSAPGHLGYTF. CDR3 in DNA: TGCAGTGCCCCGGGACACCTTGGCTACACCTTC.

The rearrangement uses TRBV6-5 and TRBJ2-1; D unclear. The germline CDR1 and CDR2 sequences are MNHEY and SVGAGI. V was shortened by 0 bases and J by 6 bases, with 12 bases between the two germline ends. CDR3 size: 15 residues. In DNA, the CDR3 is TGTGCCAGCAGTTACTCGGGCCCAACTGGCAATGAGCAGTTCTTC. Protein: CASSYSGPTGNEQFF.

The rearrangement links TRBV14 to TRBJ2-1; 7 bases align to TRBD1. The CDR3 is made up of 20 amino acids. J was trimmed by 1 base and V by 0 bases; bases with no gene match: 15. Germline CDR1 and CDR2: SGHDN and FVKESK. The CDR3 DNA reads TGTGCCAGCAGCCAAGATGGGTACTCAGGGACAGATATTTCCTACAATGAGCAGTTCTTC. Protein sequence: CASSQDGYSGTDISYNEQFF.

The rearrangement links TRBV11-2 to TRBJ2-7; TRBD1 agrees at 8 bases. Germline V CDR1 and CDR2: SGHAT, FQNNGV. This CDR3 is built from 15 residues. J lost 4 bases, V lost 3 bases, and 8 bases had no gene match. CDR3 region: CASSLGQGARYEQYF. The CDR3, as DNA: TGTGCCAGCAGCTTGGGTCAGGGGGCGCGGTACGAGCAGTACTTC.

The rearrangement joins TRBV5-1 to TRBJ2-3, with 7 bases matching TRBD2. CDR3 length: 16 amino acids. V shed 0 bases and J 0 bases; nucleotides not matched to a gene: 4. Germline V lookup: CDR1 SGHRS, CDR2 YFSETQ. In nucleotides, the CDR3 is TGCGCCAGCAGCTTGGCTAGCGGAACTAGCACAGATACGCAGTATTTT. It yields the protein CASSLASGTSTDTQYF.

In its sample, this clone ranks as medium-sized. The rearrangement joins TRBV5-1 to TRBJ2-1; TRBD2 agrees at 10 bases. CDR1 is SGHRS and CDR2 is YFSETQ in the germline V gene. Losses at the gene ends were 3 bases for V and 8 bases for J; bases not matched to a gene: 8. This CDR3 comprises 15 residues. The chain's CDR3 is CASSSSSGSGHEQFF. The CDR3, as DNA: TGCGCCAGCAGCTCCTCTAGCGGGAGCGGCCATGAGCAGTTCTTC.

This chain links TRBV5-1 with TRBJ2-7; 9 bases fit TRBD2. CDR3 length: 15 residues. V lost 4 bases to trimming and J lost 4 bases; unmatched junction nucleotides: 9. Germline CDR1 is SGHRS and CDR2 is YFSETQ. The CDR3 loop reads CASSPRPSGIYEQYF. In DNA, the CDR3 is TGCGCCAGCAGCCCCCGCCCTAGCGGGATTTACGAGCAGTACTTC.

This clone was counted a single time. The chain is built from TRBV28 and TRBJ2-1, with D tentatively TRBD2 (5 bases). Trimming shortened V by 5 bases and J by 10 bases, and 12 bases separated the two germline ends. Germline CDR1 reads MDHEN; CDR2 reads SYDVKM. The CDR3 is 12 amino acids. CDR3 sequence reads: CASSLDSYEQFF. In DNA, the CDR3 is TGTGCCAGCAGTCTGGACTCATACGAGCAGTTCTTC.

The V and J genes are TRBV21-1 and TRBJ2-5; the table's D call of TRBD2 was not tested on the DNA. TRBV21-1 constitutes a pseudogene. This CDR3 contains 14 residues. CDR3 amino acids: CARAGGKSQETQYF. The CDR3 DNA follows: TGTGCCCGAGCGGGGGGAAAATCCCAAGAGACCCAGTACTTC.

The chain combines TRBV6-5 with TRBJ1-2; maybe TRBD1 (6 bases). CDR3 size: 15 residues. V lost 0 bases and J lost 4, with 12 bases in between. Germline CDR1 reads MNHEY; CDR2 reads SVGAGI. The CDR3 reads CASSYSTPGAYGYTF. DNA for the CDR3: TGTGCCAGCAGTTACTCAACCCCAGGGGCCTATGGCTACACCTTC.

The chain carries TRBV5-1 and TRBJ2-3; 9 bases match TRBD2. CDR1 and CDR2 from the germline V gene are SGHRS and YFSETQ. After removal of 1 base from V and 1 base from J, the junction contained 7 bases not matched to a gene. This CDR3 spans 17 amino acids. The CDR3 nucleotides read TGCGCCAGCAGCTTGTCAGCACTAGCGGGTCGCACAGATACGCAGTATTTT. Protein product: CASSLSALAGRTDTQYF.